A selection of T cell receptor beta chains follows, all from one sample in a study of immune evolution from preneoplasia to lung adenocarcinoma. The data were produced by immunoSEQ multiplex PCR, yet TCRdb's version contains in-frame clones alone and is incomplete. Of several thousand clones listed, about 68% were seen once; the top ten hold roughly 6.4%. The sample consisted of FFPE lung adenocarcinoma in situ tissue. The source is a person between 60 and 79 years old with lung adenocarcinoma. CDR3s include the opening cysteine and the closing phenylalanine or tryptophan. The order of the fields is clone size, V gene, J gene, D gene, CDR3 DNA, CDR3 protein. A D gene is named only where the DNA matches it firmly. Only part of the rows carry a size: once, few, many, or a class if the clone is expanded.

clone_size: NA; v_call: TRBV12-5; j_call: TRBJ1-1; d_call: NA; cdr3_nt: TGTGCTAGTGGTTCGGACTGGACGAACACTGAAGCTTTCTTT; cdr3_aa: CASGSDWTNTEAFF
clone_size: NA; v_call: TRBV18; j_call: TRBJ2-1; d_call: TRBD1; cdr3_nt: TGTGCCAGCTCACTTCAGGGACAGGGGGCTTACAATGAGCAGTTCTTC; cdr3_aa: CASSLQGQGAYNEQFF
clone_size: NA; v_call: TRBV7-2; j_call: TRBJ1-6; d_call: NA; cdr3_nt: TGTGCCAGCAGCCTAGGGACAAGATCCTTTAATTCACCCCTCCACTTT; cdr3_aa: CASSLGTRSFNSPLHF
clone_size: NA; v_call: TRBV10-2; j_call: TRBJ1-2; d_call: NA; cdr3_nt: TGCGCCAGCAGTGAGTCGAAGGCAGCTTGGAACTATGGCTACACCTTC; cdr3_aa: CASSESKAAWNYGYTF
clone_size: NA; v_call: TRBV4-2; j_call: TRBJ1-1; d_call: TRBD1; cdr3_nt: TGTGCCAGCAGCCTACAGGGGGGAAACACTGAAGCTTTCTTT; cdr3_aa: CASSLQGGNTEAFF
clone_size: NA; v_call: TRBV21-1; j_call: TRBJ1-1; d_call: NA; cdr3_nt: TGTGCCAGCAGCCTCTCCTACACTGAAGCTTTCTTT; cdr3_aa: CASSLSYTEAFF
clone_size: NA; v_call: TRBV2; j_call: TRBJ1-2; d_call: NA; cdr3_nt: TGTGCCAGCAGTGAAGCGCTTTCAGGGGATGGCTACACCTTC; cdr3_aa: CASSEALSGDGYTF
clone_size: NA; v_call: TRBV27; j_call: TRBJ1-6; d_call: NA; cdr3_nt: TGTGCCAGCAGTTCAGGAGGGGGGCGTAATTCACCCCTCCACTTT; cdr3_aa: CASSSGGGRNSPLHF
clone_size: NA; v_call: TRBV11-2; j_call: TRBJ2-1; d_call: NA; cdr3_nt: TGTGCCAGCAGCTTAGGCGGGGCCGATGAGCAGTTCTTC; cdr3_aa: CASSLGGADEQFF
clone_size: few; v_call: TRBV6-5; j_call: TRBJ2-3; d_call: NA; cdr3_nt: TGTGCCAGCAGTTACGCTGACAGGCGGCGAGATACGCAGTATTTT; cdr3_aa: CASSYADRRRDTQYF
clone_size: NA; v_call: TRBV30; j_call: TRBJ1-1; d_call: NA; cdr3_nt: TGTGCCTGGACAGGAGGGAACACTGAAGCTTTCTTT; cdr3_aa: CAWTGGNTEAFF
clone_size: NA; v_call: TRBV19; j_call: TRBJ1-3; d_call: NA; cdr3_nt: TGTGCCAGTAGTCCCCTCTCTGGAAACACCATATATTTT; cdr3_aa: CASSPLSGNTIYF
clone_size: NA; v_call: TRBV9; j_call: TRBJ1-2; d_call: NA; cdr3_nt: TGTGCCAGCTCACATTCAGGCTATGGCTACACCTTC; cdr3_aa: CASSHSGYGYTF
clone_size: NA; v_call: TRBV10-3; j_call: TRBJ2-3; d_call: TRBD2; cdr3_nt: TGTGCCATCAGTGGTCAAGCGGGGGGCAGGACAGATACGCAGTATTTT; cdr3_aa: CAISGQAGGRTDTQYF
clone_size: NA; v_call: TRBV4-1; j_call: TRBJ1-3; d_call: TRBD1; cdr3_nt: TGCGCCAGCAGCCAAGAAGACAGGGCTGGAAACACCATATATTTT; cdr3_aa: CASSQEDRAGNTIYF
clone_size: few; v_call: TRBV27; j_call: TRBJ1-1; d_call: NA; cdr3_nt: TGTGCCAGCGGTACTCGGGCTTTGAACACTGAAGCTTTCTTT; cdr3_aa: CASGTRALNTEAFF
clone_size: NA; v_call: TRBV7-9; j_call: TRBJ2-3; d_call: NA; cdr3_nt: TGTGCCAGCAGCCCCCACAGCCGAGATACGCAGTATTTT; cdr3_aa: CASSPHSRDTQYF
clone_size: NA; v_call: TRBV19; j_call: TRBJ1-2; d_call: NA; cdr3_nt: TGTGCCAGTACCCCGCGTTGGTGGGAGGGAGATGGCTACACCTTC; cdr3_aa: CASTPRWWEGDGYTF
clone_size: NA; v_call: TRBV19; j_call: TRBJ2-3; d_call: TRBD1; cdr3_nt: TGTGCCAGTAGTATGACAGGGAACACGGATACGCAGTATTTT; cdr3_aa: CASSMTGNTDTQYF
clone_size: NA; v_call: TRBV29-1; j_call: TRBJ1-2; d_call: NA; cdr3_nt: TGCAGCGTTGCCGACAGTAAAAGGATAGGCTACACCTTC; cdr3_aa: CSVADSKRIGYTF
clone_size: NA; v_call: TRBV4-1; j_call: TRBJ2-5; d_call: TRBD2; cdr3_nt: TGCGCCAGCAGCCCCGAACCCCTAGCGGGGCTTCAAGAGACCCAGTACTTC; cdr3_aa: CASSPEPLAGLQETQYF
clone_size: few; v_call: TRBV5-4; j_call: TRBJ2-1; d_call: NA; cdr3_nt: TGTGCCAGCAGCGTACAGGGAAGGAATGAGCAGTTCTTC; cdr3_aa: CASSVQGRNEQFF
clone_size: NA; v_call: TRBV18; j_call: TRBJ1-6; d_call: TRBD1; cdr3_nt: TGTGCCAGCTCACCACTAGGGACAGGGGAACCACCCCTCCACTTT; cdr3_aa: CASSPLGTGEPPLHF
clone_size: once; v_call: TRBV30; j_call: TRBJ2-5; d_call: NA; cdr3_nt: TGTGCCTGGAGTGACGGGGGTCGAGAGACCCAGTACTTC; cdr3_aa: CAWSDGGRETQYF
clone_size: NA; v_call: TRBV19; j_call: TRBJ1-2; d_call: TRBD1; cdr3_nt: TGTGCCAGTAGTATACGACAGGGTCATGGCTACACCTTC; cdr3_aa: CASSIRQGHGYTF
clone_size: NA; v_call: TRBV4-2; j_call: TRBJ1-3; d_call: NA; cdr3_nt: TGTGCCAGCAGCCAAGATAGAACAGCCAGATCTGGAAACACCATATATTTT; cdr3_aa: CASSQDRTARSGNTIYF
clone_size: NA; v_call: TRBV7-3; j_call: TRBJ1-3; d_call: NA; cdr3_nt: TGTGCCAGCAGCCCGAATCGGGGAAACACCATATATTTT; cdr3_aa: CASSPNRGNTIYF
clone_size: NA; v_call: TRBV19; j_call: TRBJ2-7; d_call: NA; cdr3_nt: TGTGCCAGTAGTATACAGGCGGTTTCCTACGAGCAGTACTTC; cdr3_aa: CASSIQAVSYEQYF
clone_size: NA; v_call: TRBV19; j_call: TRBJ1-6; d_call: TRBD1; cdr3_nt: TGTGCCAGTGGCACCGGGACAGGGGGAAATTCACCCCTCCACTTT; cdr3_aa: CASGTGTGGNSPLHF
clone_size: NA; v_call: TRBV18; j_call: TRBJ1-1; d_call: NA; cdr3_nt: TGTGCCAGCTCATTTCACAGGAACACTGAAGCTTTCTTT; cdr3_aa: CASSFHRNTEAFF
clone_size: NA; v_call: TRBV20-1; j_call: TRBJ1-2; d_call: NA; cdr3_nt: TGCAGTGCTAGAGCATCTGGTGGCTACACCTTC; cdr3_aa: CSARASGGYTF
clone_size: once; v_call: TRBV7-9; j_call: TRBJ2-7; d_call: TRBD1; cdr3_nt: TGTGCCAGCAGCCCGAGAAGCGGGACAGGGCTCGGCGAGCAGTACTTC; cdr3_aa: CASSPRSGTGLGEQYF
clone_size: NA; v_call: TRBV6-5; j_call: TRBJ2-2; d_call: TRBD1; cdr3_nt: TGTGCCAGCAGTTACTCGGGACAGACCTTTGGCGGGGAGCTGTTTTTT; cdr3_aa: CASSYSGQTFGGELFF
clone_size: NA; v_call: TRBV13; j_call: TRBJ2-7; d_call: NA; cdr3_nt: TGTGCCAGCAGCTTTGGGACCCTCCTTTACGAGCAGTACTTC; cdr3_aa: CASSFGTLLYEQYF
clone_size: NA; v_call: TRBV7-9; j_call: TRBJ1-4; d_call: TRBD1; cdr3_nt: TGTGCCAGCAGTCCGGGACAGGGATCGGCAACTAATGAAAAACTGTTTTTT; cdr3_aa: CASSPGQGSATNEKLFF
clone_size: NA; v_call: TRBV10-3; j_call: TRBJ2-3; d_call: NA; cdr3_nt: TGTGCCATCAGCACAAACGGTCCAGATACGCAGTATTTT; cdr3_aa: CAISTNGPDTQYF
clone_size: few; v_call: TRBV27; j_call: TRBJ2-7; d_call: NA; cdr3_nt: TGTGCCAGCAGTTTTTCCCGATCTGGGGAGCAGTACTTC; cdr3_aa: CASSFSRSGEQYF
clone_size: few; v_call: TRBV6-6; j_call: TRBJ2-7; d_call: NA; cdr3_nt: TGTGCCAGCAAGACCGACGGGTCCTCCTACGAGCAGTACTTC; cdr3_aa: CASKTDGSSYEQYF
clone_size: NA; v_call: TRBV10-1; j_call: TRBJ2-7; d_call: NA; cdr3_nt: TGCGCCAGCAGTGAGACACCGGCTTGGGGCGAGCAGTACTTC; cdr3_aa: CASSETPAWGEQYF
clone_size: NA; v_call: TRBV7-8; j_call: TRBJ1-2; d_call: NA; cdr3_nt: TGTGCCAGCAGCTTAGCTGCGGCAGTCGGGGCTAACTATGGCTACACCTTC; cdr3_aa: CASSLAAAVGANYGYTF
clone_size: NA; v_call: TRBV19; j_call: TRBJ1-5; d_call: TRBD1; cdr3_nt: TGTGCCAGTAGTATATTGCAGGGGGACAATCAGCCCCAGCATTTT; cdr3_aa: CASSILQGDNQPQHF